The next 27 T cell receptor beta chains were all read from a single sample in a study of shared clonotypes between healthy human individuals. Repertoires were generated with immunoSEQ multiplex PCR, while TCRdb's copy carries only in-frame clones and drops some. This table holds about 820,000 clones, more than 85% found once. CD45RO-negative, CCR7-positively selected cells formed the naive CD8 fraction, excluding terminally differentiated effector memory CD45RA+ cells. Sequencing was done on a sample of naive CD8+ T cells sorted from blood. The receptors originated from a man aged 30 to 45 in good health.

J is TRBJ1-4 and V is TRBV5-1, with TRBD1 as a possible D gene (6 bases). This CDR3 region has 15 residues. Germline CDR1 SGHRS, CDR2 YFSETQ. Trimming took 3 bases from V and 0 from J, leaving 9 bases between them. The CDR3 nucleotides read TGCGCCAGCAGCTCACGACAGGCAACTAATGAAAAACTGTTTTTT. Translation: CASSSRQATNEKLFF.

The chain combines TRBV28 with TRBJ2-1; D uncertain. The CDR3 spans 14 residues. Trimming cost V 3 bases and J 6 bases, with 12 bases left between them. CDR1 and CDR2 from the germline V gene are MDHEN and SYDVKM. In DNA form, the CDR3 reads TGTGCCAGCAGTTTGGGTAGAACCCCCAATGAGCAGTTCTTC. Amino acids: CASSLGRTPNEQFF.

This clone was counted only a few times. The chain links TRBV4-2 to TRBJ1-5; D unclear. The V and J ends lost 0 bases and 4 bases respectively, with 1 base between them. The germline CDR1 and CDR2 sequences are LGHNA and YNFKEQ. The CDR3 sequence is 12 residues long. The CDR3 reads CASSQDNQPQHF. The CDR3 DNA reads TGTGCCAGCAGCCAAGATAATCAGCCCCAGCATTTT.

This rearrangement joins TRBV15 to TRBJ2-7; 16 nucleotides match TRBD2. V trimming: 5 bases; J trimming: 0 bases; junction bases outside the gene matches: 10. The CDR3 runs to 19 residues. Germline CDR1 is LNHNV and CDR2 is YYDKDF (reference sequence). CDR3 DNA sequence: TGTGCCACCAGCCCGGGGACTAGCGGGAGGGCCATCACCTCCTACGAGCAGTACTTC. Translation gives CATSPGTSGRAITSYEQYF.

The chain carries TRBV9 and TRBJ2-7; 8 nucleotides line up with TRBD1. Germline V gene lookup returns CDR1 SGDLS and CDR2 YYNGEE. The CDR3 totals 14 residues. The junction had 4 bases not matched to a gene; V was cut back by 3 bases and J by 2 bases. CDR3 region: CASSGAGGPYEQYF. The CDR3 DNA reads as TGTGCCAGCAGCGGAGCAGGGGGCCCCTACGAGCAGTACTTC.

CDR3 region: CANLKGLENKTGELFF. CDR3 nucleotide sequence: TGTGCCAACCTGAAGGGACTAGAGAACAAAACCGGGGAGCTGTTTTTT. The chain employs TRBV5-3 and TRBJ2-2; 8 nucleotides match TRBD2. TRBV5-3 falls under the ORF class, with uncertain function. The CDR3 runs to 16 residues. The junction had 15 bases not matched to a gene; V was cut back by 9 bases and J by 5 bases.

The chain joins TRBV7-2 to TRBJ2-5; 11 nucleotides align to TRBD2. CDR1 SGHTA and CDR2 FQGNSA come from the germline V gene. Trimming removed 5 bases from V and 1 base from J; junction bases left unmatched: 3. The CDR3 extends over 15 amino acids. The CDR3 DNA is TGTGCCAGCAGCCCGGGACTAGCGGCCCAAGAGACCCAGTACTTC. It yields the protein CASSPGLAAQETQYF.

J is TRBJ1-2 and V is TRBV5-4, with TRBD1 identical over 7 bases. The germline V gene encodes CDR1 SGHNT and CDR2 YYREEE (reference sequence). After removal of 4 bases from V and 4 bases from J, the junction contained 4 bases not matched to a gene. There are 13 residues in the CDR3. The CDR3 bases are TGTGCCAGCAGCGCGGGACAGCCCTATGGCTACACCTTC. As protein: CASSAGQPYGYTF.

J is TRBJ1-1 and V is TRBV28; no clear D gene. Trimming left V 1 base short and J 6 bases short, with 18 bases between. CDR3 length equals 16 residues. CDR1 is MDHEN, CDR2 SYDVKM, per germline. The CDR3: CASSLSTWGGLSEAFF. As DNA, the CDR3 is TGTGCCAGCAGTTTATCTACTTGGGGAGGCCTCTCTGAAGCTTTCTTT.

J is TRBJ2-1 and V is TRBV14; D unclear. Germline loops: CDR1 SGHDN, CDR2 FVKESK. Trimming stripped 4 bases from V and 7 bases from J, with 8 bases between. CDR3 length: 12 amino acids. This CDR3 reads CASSRRPNEQFF. CDR3 coding DNA: TGTGCCAGCAGCCGAAGGCCGAATGAGCAGTTCTTC.

The chain employs TRBV9 and TRBJ2-5; 9 nucleotides line up with TRBD2. The CDR3 spans 16 residues. In germline, CDR1 is SGDLS, CDR2 YYNGEE. The V segment lost 3 bases and the J segment 1 base; nucleotides outside the gene matches: 7. CDR3 coding DNA: TGTGCCAGCAGCGAATATAGCGGGAGCTCCCAAGAGACCCAGTACTTC. Its translation is CASSEYSGSSQETQYF. Looking up the rest from reference TRBV9 and TRBJ2-5 gives the full variable domain: DSGVTQTPKHLITATGQRVTLRCSPRSGDLSVYWYQQSLDQGLQFLIQYYNGEERAKGNILERFSAQQFPDLHSELNLSSLELGDSALYFCASSEYSGSSQETQYFGPGTRLLVL.

The chain has TRBV18 and TRBJ2-7; 7 bases are shared with TRBD1. V lost 4 bases and J lost 4; bases outside the gene matches: 10. The CDR3 covers 15 residues. From germline, CDR1 is KGHSH and CDR2 LQKENI. CDR3 sequence (DNA): TGTGCCAGCTCACAAACCGGGACAGTAATATACGAGCAGTACTTC. Amino acids: CASSQTGTVIYEQYF.

This chain joins TRBV11-2 and TRBJ2-7; D might be TRBD1 (6 bases). Trimming removed 4 bases from V and 3 bases from J, with 13 bases in between. This CDR3 contains 14 residues. Per germline, CDR1 SGHAT and CDR2 FQNNGV. The CDR3 spells CASSSTGTIYEQYF. DNA of the CDR3: TGTGCCAGCAGCTCAACCGGGACAATCTACGAGCAGTACTTC. Filled out from reference TRBV11-2 and TRBJ2-7, the complete variable domain reads EAGVAQSPRYKIIEKRQSVAFWCNPISGHATLYWYQQILGQGPKLLIQFQNNGVVDDSQLPKDRFSAERLKGVDSTLKIQPAKLEDSAVYLCASSSTGTIYEQYFGPGTRLTVT.

The chain has TRBV9 and TRBJ2-3; D is unclear. Germline V gene sequence: CDR1 SGDLS, CDR2 YYNGEE. The CDR3 consists of 13 residues. Trimming shortened V by 4 bases and J by 2 bases, and 8 bases separated the two germline ends. The DNA of the CDR3 is TGTGCCAGCAGCCCCCCCGACACAGATACGCAGTATTTT. Its translation: CASSPPDTDTQYF.

The chain combines TRBV5-1 with TRBJ1-2; possibly TRBD1 for D (6 bases). V was pared by 0 bases and J by 1 base, with 10 bases between. CDR3 length equals 15 residues. CDR1 and CDR2 (germline): SGHRS, YFSETQ. The CDR3 DNA follows: TGCGCCAGCAGCTTGGGGACAGACGATAACTATGGCTACACCTTC. Translating it yields CASSLGTDDNYGYTF.

This chain uses TRBV18 with TRBJ1-4; tentatively, D is TRBD1 (6 bases). Trimming left V 1 base short and J 8 bases short, with 14 bases between. Germline values: CDR1 KGHSH, CDR2 LQKENI. CDR3 length equals 15 residues. The CDR3 loop is CASSPRRGAEEKLFF. DNA of the CDR3: TGTGCCAGCTCACCACGTCGGGGGGCTGAGGAAAAACTGTTTTTT.

This chain uses TRBV6-4 with TRBJ1-2; 8 bases align to TRBD1. V was pared by 2 bases and J by 5 bases, with 10 bases of the junction left unmatched. Per germline, CDR1 MRHNA and CDR2 SNTAGT. The CDR3 is 16 amino acids. The CDR3 spells CASSDVAGGAYYGYTF. CDR3 nucleotide sequence: TGTGCCAGCAGTGACGTGGCAGGGGGCGCATATTATGGCTACACCTTC.

The chain joins TRBV7-9 to TRBJ1-5; D is possibly TRBD1 (6 bases). CDR3 length: 16 amino acids. V lost 5 bases to trimming and J lost 3 bases, with 17 bases between them. Germline CDR1 is SEHNR and CDR2 is FQNEAQ (reference sequence). This CDR3 reads CASSHQEGGNNQPQHF. CDR3 nucleotide sequence: TGTGCCAGCAGCCATCAAGAGGGGGGGAACAATCAGCCCCAGCATTTT.

The chain recombines TRBV27 with TRBJ2-5; 9 bases line up with TRBD1. After removal of 6 bases from V and 4 bases from J, the junction contained 6 bases not matched to a gene. The CDR3 has 14 amino acids. The germline V gene encodes CDR1 MNHEY and CDR2 SMNVEV (reference sequence). This chain's CDR3 is CASSLTGGRETQYF. Here the CDR3 DNA reads TGTGCCAGCAGCTTAACAGGGGGCCGAGAGACCCAGTACTTC.

The rearrangement joins TRBV21-1 to TRBJ2-7; the D call of TRBD1 is as the table states it, not checked on the DNA. TRBV21-1 is a listed pseudogene. This CDR3 is built from 17 residues. CDR3 loop: CASSKGAPGQGIYEQYF. DNA of the CDR3: TGTGCCAGCAGCAAAGGGGCCCCGGGACAGGGGATCTACGAGCAGTACTTC.

This CDR3 is CASSSAGEDYTEAFF. CDR3 sequence (DNA): TGTGCCAGCAGCTCCGCCGGGGAGGATTACACTGAAGCTTTCTTT. This chain connects TRBV7-9 to TRBJ1-1; D gene unclear. CDR3 length: 15 amino acids. Between the trimmed V and J ends, which lost 4 bases and 3 bases, there was a span of 15 bases. From germline, CDR1 is SEHNR and CDR2 FQNEAQ (reference sequence). Drawing the rest from reference TRBV7-9 and TRBJ1-1, the complete variable domain is DTGVSQNPRHKITKRGQNVTFRCDPISEHNRLYWYRQTLGQGPEFLTYFQNEAQLEKSRLLSDRFSAERPKGSFSTLEIQRTEQGDSAMYLCASSSAGEDYTEAFFGQGTRLTVV.

The rearrangement joins TRBV4-3 to TRBJ2-7; D not resolved. Between the trimmed V and J ends, which lost 0 bases and 3 bases, there was a span of 6 bases. This CDR3 is 13 amino acids long. CDR1 and CDR2 (germline): LGHNA, YSLEER. The CDR3: CASSQDFGYEQYF. The DNA of the CDR3 is TGCGCCAGCAGCCAAGATTTCGGCTACGAGCAGTACTTC.

V gene TRBV5-1 combines with J gene TRBJ2-1; TRBD2 matches at 10 bases. CDR3 length: 16 amino acids. V was clipped by 4 bases and J by 4 bases; unmatched bases: 8. Germline V CDR1 and CDR2: SGHRS, YFSETQ. The CDR3 spells CASSATLAGSYNEQFF. The CDR3 nucleotides are TGCGCCAGCAGCGCCACACTAGCGGGATCTTACAATGAGCAGTTCTTC.

The chain joins TRBV28 to TRBJ2-1; maybe TRBD1 (6 bases). Trimming shortened V by 3 bases and J by 5 bases, and 11 bases separated the two germline ends. CDR3 length: 14 residues. Looked up from germline, CDR1 is MDHEN and CDR2 is SYDVKM. The CDR3 DNA follows: TGTGCCAGCAGTTTGAGGACAGCTAACAATGAGCAGTTCTTC. Protein: CASSLRTANNEQFF.

The chain has TRBV9 and TRBJ2-2; TRBD1 matches 7 bases. This CDR3 is built from 17 residues. Looked up from germline, CDR1 is SGDLS and CDR2 is YYNGEE. V was pared by 0 bases and J by 0 bases, with 5 bases of the junction left unmatched. CDR3 residues: CASSVEGAGANTGELFF. The CDR3 nucleotides are TGTGCCAGCAGCGTAGAGGGGGCTGGGGCGAACACCGGGGAGCTGTTTTTT.

This chain uses TRBV28 with TRBJ2-7, with a weak D call TRBD2 (6 bases). Between the trimmed V and J ends, which lost 1 base and 5 bases, there was a span of 18 bases. CDR3 length equals 16 residues. CDR1 and CDR2 (germline): MDHEN, SYDVKM. The CDR3 DNA reads as TGTGCCAGCAGTTTATATAGCGGAGCTCGCCCTGACGAGCAGTACTTC. Protein sequence: CASSLYSGARPDEQYF.

V is TRBV18 and J is TRBJ1-1; 9 bases are shared with TRBD1. The V and J ends lost 4 bases and 7 bases, in that order; junction bases with no gene match: 7. This CDR3 contains 14 residues. The germline V gene has CDR1 KGHSH and CDR2 LQKENI. The CDR3 region has the DNA TGTGCCAGCTCACGCGGGACAGGGTGGAATGAAGCTTTCTTT. Its translation: CASSRGTGWNEAFF.